This TCR beta chain originates from a study of blood T cell repertoires in COVID-19. Study background: Sites in the United States, Italy and Spain provided acute and convalescent COVID-19 samples. T cells, B-cell-depleted T cells, or PBMCs provided the cDNA or gDNA that served as material.

Original methodology: Amplification of reference gene primers was used by the study to estimate nucleated cell counts. Using immunoSEQ multiplex PCR, the repertoire was profiled, and TCRdb retains in-frame clones only, with some absent. V and J calls plus clone size are reproduced from that table; the DNA served to infer D and trimming. The profile shows some 50,000 clones, 90% of them singletons. V gave up 8 bases and J gave up 2 bases; unmatched junction bases: 8. Germline V gene data show CDR1 as GTSNPN and CDR2 as SVGIG (reference sequence). CDR3 size: 13 residues. This chain joins TRBV30 and TRBJ2-7; 8 bases fit TRBD1. The sample was peripheral blood. This TCR derives from a man between 40 and 49 years old with acute or convalescent COVID-19. The CDR3 loop is CASQGQGPYEQYF. CDR3 bases: TGTGCCAGCCAAGGACAGGGACCCTACGAGCAGTACTTC.